This T cell receptor (beta chain) comes out of a study of blood T cell repertoires in COVID-19 (dated by TCRdb to 2020 to 2021). About the investigation overall: Samples covering the acute and convalescent phases of COVID-19 were provided by collaborators in the United States, Italy and Spain. A freely available public database, intended as a resource for researchers studying the immune response to SARS-CoV-2, is where the repertoires were released. Where available, HLA class I and class II types were taken from metadata supplied by the sample provider and were not determined by assay-based typing. A de-identified subject ID, COVID-19 status, age in years and sex were almost always included in the sample metadata. Subjects who had been exposed to COVID-19, were actively infected with it, or had recovered from it provided the deeply sampled blood TCRbeta repertoires that made up the dataset. The prospective study material was composed of cDNA or gDNA derived from T cells, B-cell-depleted T cells, or PBMCs. Samples came from the ongoing ImmuneRACE study (first 160 participants) plus 1,254 subjects from 6 global collaborators.

TCRbeta CDR3 regions were amplified from genomic DNA using the immunoSEQ Assay, a bias-controlled multiplex PCR. The original methods were these. Within the assay, amplification of reference gene primers was used to estimate how many nucleated cells each sample contained. Sequence reads were collapsed and filtered to measure the absolute abundance of every unique TCRbeta CDR3 rearrangement. For each sample, productive Simpson clonality was calculated by taking the square root of Simpson's diversity index across productive rearrangements. Not all clones reach the TCRdb copy of this immuneACCESS table, which keeps in-frame sequences only. Checked studies attribute under half of the gap to unresolved V genes and leave the rest unexplained. V and J calls and clone size follow that table, whereas D and trimming were derived from the DNA. The sample yields around 140,000 clones; approximately 70% were counted once. Of the sample, 1.9% is held by the ten largest clones.

Each collaborating institution followed its own protocols to collect whole blood in K2EDTA tubes. Collaborator samples were shipped for TCRbeta analysis as frozen whole blood, isolated PBMCs, or DNA extracted from either sample type. Trimming removed 5 bases from V and 10 bases from J; the gene matches leave 4 bases unexplained. The CDR3 covers 12 residues, taking in both the cysteine and the phenylalanine. The DNA shown is the 36-base CDR3, in frame from base 1. The germline V gene encodes CDR1 LGHNA and CDR2 YNFKEQ. Results and caveats for the whole study, not just this receptor: Clinical and demographic metadata were provided uncurated, with the amount varying by source and participant.

This clone was observed a few times. There is no known antigen for this receptor. Qualities for individual bases were not recorded, and no much larger clone is one base off. The rearranged chain carries TRBV4-2 and TRBJ2-1; 8 central nucleotides agree with TRBD2. The specimen sequenced was peripheral blood. This sequence originates from a woman between 65 and 79 years old with acute or convalescent COVID-19. The nucleotide sequence is TGTGCCAGCAGCTCAATAGCGGGGGAGCAGTTCTTC. The translation is CASSSIAGEQFF.